This TCR beta chain was identified in a study of graft-versus-host responses after intestinal transplantation. Study summary: The whole recipient group had anti-thymocyte globulin induction followed by tacrolimus and steroids for around 3 years. Whole-study findings and limits: Early post-transplant falls in HvG clones accompanied the peak levels of circulating GvH clones. Allografts of patients with graft-donor T cell macrochimerism showed high graft-versus-host to host-versus-graft clone ratios.

CDR1 is SNHLY and CDR2 is FYNNEI in the germline V gene. This CDR3 region has 12 residues. V was trimmed by 6 bases and J by 4 bases, leaving 9 bases between them. The method was immunoSEQ multiplex PCR; TCRdb's version includes in-frame clones alone and lacks a portion of them. The profile shows 150,000 or so clones, about 90% of them singletons. Comments on this clone: What it recognizes is unknown.

The sample here was unstimulated CD4+ T cells sorted from spleen or lymph node cells, taken before intestinal transplant. The chain combines TRBV2 with TRBJ1-1; no firm D call. The clonotype originates from a human donor who received an intestinal transplant. The chain's CDR3 is CASRNDVTEAFF. The CDR3 nucleotides are TGTGCCAGCAGGAACGACGTCACTGAAGCTTTCTTT.